The rows below give T cell receptor beta chains drawn from one sample of a study of blood T cell repertoires in COVID-19. Some clones are missing from TCRdb's copy, which holds only in-frame ones; the method was immunoSEQ multiplex PCR. The sample lists roughly 190,000 clones; approximately 91% were seen once. Sequencing input: PBMCs or T cells enriched from blood (not recorded which). These receptors were collected from a woman between 18 and 30 years old who had recovered from COVID-19. Each CDR3 is given without its conserved first and last residue. The order of the fields is V gene, CDR3 protein.

TRBV2	ASSAGTLEGYT
TRBV6-5	ASSHRGSYNEQF
TRBV7-9	ATEPEAGSSYEQY
TRBV7-9	ASSSVQETQY
TRBV2	AVGTSGNEADTQY
TRBV27	ASSPGTTYGYT
TRBV19	ASSRTAGQGPDTQY
TRBV2	AIKNYPYNEQF
TRBV4-1	ASATGTSGNIQY
TRBV10-3	AISSQRESYEQY
TRBV19	ASSEASGPYEQY
TRBV28	ASSLAGPIF
TRBV25-1	ASSGLSDRGNYGYT
TRBV5-5	ASSPGLLTDTQY